Listed below are T cell receptor beta chains from one sample, sequenced in a study of OX40 agonist ivuxolimab in advanced cancers. Sequencing was performed with immunoSEQ multiplex PCR; in TCRdb, only in-frame clones are kept and a portion is missing. The sample shows 35,000 to 50,000 clones, around 90% of them seen only once. The sample here was CD4+ or CD8+ T cells sorted from blood, taken in a trial of the OX40 agonist ivuxolimab. Source of these receptors: an adult with an advanced solid tumor such as melanoma, head and neck, liver or kidney cancer. Both conserved end residues are part of each CDR3. The D gene is left open where the match is weak. Clone size, where shown, is once, few, many, or a class for clones that have expanded.

>-|TRBD1|TRBJ2-4|TRBV14
TGTGCCAGCAGCCCGACAGGGGAGAACATTCAGTACTTC
CASSPTGENIQYF
>-|-|TRBJ1-5|TRBV25-1
TGTGCCAGCAGTGAATCCCACAGGGAGGATCAGCCCCAGCATTTT
CASSESHREDQPQHF
>-|-|TRBJ2-3|TRBV27
TGTGCCAGCAGTTTACAGACACCTCCCAGCACAGATACGCAGTATTTT
CASSLQTPPSTDTQYF
>-|TRBD1|TRBJ1-2|TRBV6-4
TGTGCCAGCAGTGTCGACAGGGAGCAGGGCGGCTACACCTTC
CASSVDREQGGYTF
>once|-|TRBJ2-1|TRBV5-4
TGTGCCAGCAGCCCCCGACAGAGCTCCTACAATGAGCAGTTCTTC
CASSPRQSSYNEQFF
>-|-|TRBJ2-3|TRBV9
TGTGCCAGCAGCGTAGAAGTGGGGGCGGCCGAAGATACGCAGTATTTT
CASSVEVGAAEDTQYF
>-|-|TRBJ1-6|TRBV27
TGTGCCAGCAGTCCTCTCGGTGTCCCTCAACCCCTCCACTTT
CASSPLGVPQPLHF
>-|-|TRBJ1-5|TRBV4-1
TGCGCCAGCAGCCATGTCCAAGGACTGCTAAATCAGCCCCAGCATTTT
CASSHVQGLLNQPQHF
>-|-|TRBJ1-4|TRBV28
TGTGCCAGCAGCTCTCCTCCCTTCGAGGTTGGTGTTGGACATAATGAAAAACTGTTTTTT
CASSSPPFEVGVGHNEKLFF
>-|-|TRBJ1-1|TRBV29-1
TGCAGCGTTGAGGTGGGGGGCACTGAAGCTTTCTTT
CSVEVGGTEAFF
>few|TRBD2|TRBJ2-1|TRBV9
TGTGCCAGCAGCGGCAGCGGGGGGGCGAACAATGAGCAGTTCTTC
CASSGSGGANNEQFF
>-|TRBD1|TRBJ1-2|TRBV6-4
TGTGCCAGCAGTCCCGGACAGGGGACCTATGGCTACACCTTC
CASSPGQGTYGYTF
>-|TRBD1|TRBJ2-5|TRBV9
TGTGCCAGCAGCGGAGACAGGGACCAAGAGACCCAGTACTTC
CASSGDRDQETQYF
>-|-|TRBJ2-5|TRBV4-1
TGCGCCAGCAGCCAAGGCGACTTCCAAGAGACCCAGTACTTC
CASSQGDFQETQYF
>-|-|TRBJ2-3|TRBV27
TGTGCCAGCAGTTCAAACACAGATACGCAGTATTTT
CASSSNTDTQYF
>once|-|TRBJ1-1|TRBV10-1
TGCGCCAGCAGTGACCAGAGTGGAGCTTTCTTT
CASSDQSGAFF
>-|-|TRBJ2-7|TRBV28
TGTGCCAGCAGTTTTGGCAGGGACTCGATTTCCTACGAGCAGTACTTC
CASSFGRDSISYEQYF
>once|TRBD1|TRBJ2-3|TRBV6-5
TGTGCCAGCAGTTACGGGACAGGGTCAGATACGCAGTATTTT
CASSYGTGSDTQYF
>-|TRBD1|TRBJ2-7|TRBV5-6
TGTGCCAGCAGCCCGCCGGGACAGGTCCGGGGGTCGGTCTTC
CASSPPGQVRGSVF
>-|-|TRBJ2-1|TRBV2
TGTGCCAGCAGCGCCTCAGGGTACAATGAGCAGTTCTTC
CASSASGYNEQFF
>-|TRBD1|TRBJ2-3|TRBV12-5
TGTGCTAGTGGTTTCTCAACGACAGGGGATGGGGTCACAGATACGCAGTATTTT
CASGFSTTGDGVTDTQYF
>-|TRBD1|TRBJ1-1|TRBV4-3
TGCGCCAGCAGTTCTACAGGGGGCTACACTGAAGCTTTCTTT
CASSSTGGYTEAFF
>once|TRBD1|TRBJ2-3|TRBV5-1
TGCGCCAGCAGCCCAGGGACAGGGCCAGATACGCAGTATTTT
CASSPGTGPDTQYF
>-|-|TRBJ1-5|TRBV9
TGTGCCAGCAGCCCGACGGACAGTCGTCAGCCCCAGCATTTT
CASSPTDSRQPQHF
>-|-|TRBJ1-3|TRBV6-5
TGTGCCAGCAGCTACGGGGGTTCGGGAAACACCATATATTTT
CASSYGGSGNTIYF
>-|-|TRBJ1-1|TRBV19
TGTGCCAGTAGTATCTACAGTATGACTGAAGCTTTCTTT
CASSIYSMTEAFF
>-|-|TRBJ1-1|TRBV29-1
TGCAGCGTTGATGGGGGGGAACACACTGAAGCTTTCTTT
CSVDGGEHTEAFF
>-|TRBD1|TRBJ2-7|TRBV6-1
TGTGCCAGCAGTGAAGCCCAAGCCGGGACAGGGACGCTGTACGAGCAGTACTTC
CASSEAQAGTGTLYEQYF